This T cell receptor beta chain came from a study of control samples from healthy donors and cancer patients. Using immunoSEQ multiplex PCR, the repertoire was profiled, and TCRdb retains in-frame clones only, with some absent. This table holds over 100,000 clones, 80% to 90% found once. After removal of 4 bases from V and 2 bases from J, the junction contained 5 bases not matched to a gene. The CDR3 is made up of 15 amino acids. Germline CDR1 is SGDLS and CDR2 is YYNGEE. This clonotype originated in a woman aged 50 to 60 in good health. The chain joins TRBV9 to TRBJ2-3, with TRBD2 matching 9 bases. The sequencing sample was made of blood. CDR3 sequence reads: CASSLSGRFTDTQYF. Here the CDR3 DNA reads TGTGCCAGCAGCCTGAGCGGGAGGTTCACAGATACGCAGTATTTT.